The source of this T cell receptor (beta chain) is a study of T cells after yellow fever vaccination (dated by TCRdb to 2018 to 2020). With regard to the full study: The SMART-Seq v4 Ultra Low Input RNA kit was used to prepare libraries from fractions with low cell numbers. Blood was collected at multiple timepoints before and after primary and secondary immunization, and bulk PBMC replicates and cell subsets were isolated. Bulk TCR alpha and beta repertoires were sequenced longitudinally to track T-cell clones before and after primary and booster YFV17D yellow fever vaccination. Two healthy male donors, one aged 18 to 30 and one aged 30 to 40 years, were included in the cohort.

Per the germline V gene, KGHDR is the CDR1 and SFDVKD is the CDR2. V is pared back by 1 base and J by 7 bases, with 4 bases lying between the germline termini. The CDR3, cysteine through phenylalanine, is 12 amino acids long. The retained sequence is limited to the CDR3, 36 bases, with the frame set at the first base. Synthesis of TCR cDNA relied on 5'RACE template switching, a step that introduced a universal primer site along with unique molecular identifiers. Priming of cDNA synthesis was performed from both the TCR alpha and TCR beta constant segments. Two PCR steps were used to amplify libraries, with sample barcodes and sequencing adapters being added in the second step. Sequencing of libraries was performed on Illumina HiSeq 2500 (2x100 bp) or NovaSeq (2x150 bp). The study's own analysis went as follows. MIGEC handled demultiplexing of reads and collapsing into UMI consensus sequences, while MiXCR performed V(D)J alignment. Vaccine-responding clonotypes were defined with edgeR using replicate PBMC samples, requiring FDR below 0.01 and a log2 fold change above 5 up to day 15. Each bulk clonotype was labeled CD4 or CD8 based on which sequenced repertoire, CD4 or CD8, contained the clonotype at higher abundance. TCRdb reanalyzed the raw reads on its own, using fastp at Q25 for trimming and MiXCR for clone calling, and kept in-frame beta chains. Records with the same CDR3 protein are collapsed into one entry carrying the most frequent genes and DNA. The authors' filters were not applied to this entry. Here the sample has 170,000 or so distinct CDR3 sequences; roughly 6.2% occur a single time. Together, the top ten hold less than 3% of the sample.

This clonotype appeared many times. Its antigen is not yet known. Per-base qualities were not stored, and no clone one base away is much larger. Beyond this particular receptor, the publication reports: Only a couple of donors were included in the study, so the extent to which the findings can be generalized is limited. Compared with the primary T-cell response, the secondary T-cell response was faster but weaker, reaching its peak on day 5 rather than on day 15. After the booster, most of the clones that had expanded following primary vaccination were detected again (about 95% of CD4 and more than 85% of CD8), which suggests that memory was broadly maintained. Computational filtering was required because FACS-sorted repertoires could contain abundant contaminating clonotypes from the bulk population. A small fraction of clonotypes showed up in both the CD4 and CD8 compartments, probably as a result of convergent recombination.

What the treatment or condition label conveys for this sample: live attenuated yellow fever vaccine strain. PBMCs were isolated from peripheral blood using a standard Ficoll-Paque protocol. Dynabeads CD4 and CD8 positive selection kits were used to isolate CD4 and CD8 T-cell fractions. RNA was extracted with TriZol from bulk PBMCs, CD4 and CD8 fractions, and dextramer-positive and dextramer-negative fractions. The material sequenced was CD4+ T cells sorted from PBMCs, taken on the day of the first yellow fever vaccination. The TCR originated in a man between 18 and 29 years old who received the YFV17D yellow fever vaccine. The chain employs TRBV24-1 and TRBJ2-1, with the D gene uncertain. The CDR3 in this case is CATSDFWNEQFF. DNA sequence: TGTGCCACCAGTGATTTTTGGAATGAGCAGTTCTTC.